This passage covers 23 T cell receptor beta chains from one sample sequenced in a study of post-analysis software for immune sequencing data. The study, taken as a whole, reports: Controls had lower frequencies than patients of about 5 TRBV segments, which included TRBV5-6, TRBV5-1 and TRBV20-1.

Antigens of these TCRs are unknown. Unique molecular identifiers were carried by the TCR beta cDNA libraries. MiXCR, applied by TCRdb to the PCR reads, yields one record per CDR3 protein. In the table there are about 820,000 distinct CDR3 sequences, roughly 58% of which are singletons. The material sequenced was blood. Receptor source: a girl between 10 and 17 years old with multiple sclerosis.

For this clonotype: A junction end diverges from the germline sequence, so it may reflect a read error. The V gene is TRBV20-1, the J gene TRBJ1-2; 10 bases map to TRBD1. This CDR3 is built from 12 residues. Germline V gives CDR1 DFQATT, CDR2 SNEGSKA (reference sequence). The CDR3 is CSADRGRDGYIF. The CDR3, as DNA: TGCAGTGCCGACAGGGGGCGAGATGGCTACATCTTC.

CDR3 in DNA: TGCGCCAGCAGCTTGGCGCCCCGGGACAGGGACTACGAGCAGTACTTC. This sequence encodes CASSLAPRDRDYEQYF. This sequence joins TRBV5-1 and TRBJ2-7, with 9 bases that match TRBD1. The junction had 7 bases not matched to a gene; V was cut back by 0 bases and J by 3 bases. CDR1 and CDR2 from the germline V gene are SGHRS and YFSETQ. This CDR3 region has 16 residues.

This chain uses TRBV2 with TRBJ2-7; 8 bases are shared with TRBD1. CDR3 length: 17 amino acids. In germline, CDR1 is SNHLY, CDR2 FYNNEI. V was clipped by 2 bases and J by 3 bases; unmatched bases: 12. The CDR3 sequence is CASSELGGDRPLYEQYF. The DNA for the CDR3 is TGTGCCAGCAGTGAACTGGGCGGGGACAGGCCTCTCTACGAGCAGTACTTC.

This clonotype was picked up a small number of times. The chain links TRBV6-5 to TRBJ2-5; 9 bases fit TRBD2. CDR3 length: 15 amino acids. With 7 bases clipped from V and 2 bases from J, the junction kept 8 bases outside the gene matches. Germline CDR1 reads MNHEY; CDR2 reads SVGAGI. CDR3 bases: TGTGCCAGCACAAAGGCGGGGGGGCGACAAGAGACCCAGTACTTC. It encodes CASTKAGGRQETQYF.

The chain combines TRBV5-1 with TRBJ2-7, with 7 positions matching TRBD2. The J segment lost 3 bases and the V segment lost 4 bases, leaving 10 bases of the junction unmatched. The germline V gene has CDR1 SGHRS and CDR2 YFSETQ. The CDR3 has 15 residues. The CDR3 reads CASSRLSGGLYEQYF. The CDR3 DNA reads TGCGCCAGCAGCCGCCTCTCGGGGGGACTCTACGAGCAGTACTTC.

This clonotype was counted only a few times. V gene TRBV29-1 combines with J gene TRBJ1-1; D not resolved. V lost 4 bases and J lost 3, with 12 bases in between. In germline, CDR1 is SQVTM, CDR2 ANQGSEA. The CDR3 is made up of 13 amino acids. CDR3 region: CSVAPRSYTEAFF. CDR3 in DNA: TGCAGCGTTGCCCCTCGCAGCTACACTGAAGCTTTCTTT.

The sample holds many counts of this clonotype. The chain recombines TRBV29-1 with TRBJ2-1; possibly TRBD1 for D (6 bases). Germline V gene data show CDR1 as SQVTM and CDR2 as ANQGSEA. The CDR3 has 13 residues. V dropped 5 bases and J dropped 4 bases, with 12 bases sitting between them. CDR3 sequence: CSVSGGYYNEQFF. CDR3 DNA sequence: TGCAGCGTTTCTGGGGGCTATTACAATGAGCAGTTCTTC.

The genes are TRBV6-5 and TRBJ1-2; D unclear. This CDR3 contains 11 residues. CDR1 is MNHEY, CDR2 SVGAGI, per germline. V lost 9 bases to trimming and J lost 3 bases, with 8 bases between them. The CDR3 nucleotides are TGTGCCAGTATTAGCTACTATGGCTACACCTTC. This encodes CASISYYGYTF.

The chain carries TRBV6-1 and TRBJ1-1; D unresolved. V was clipped by 5 bases and J by 4 bases, with 23 bases between them. The CDR3 loop spans 17 amino acids. Germline CDR1 is MNHNS and CDR2 is SASEGT. CDR3 DNA sequence: TGTGCCAGCAGTCTCCTTTTTGGGCGAGTCGTTGGCACTGAAGCTTTCTTT. It yields the protein CASSLLFGRVVGTEAFF.

The chain couples TRBV6-1 to TRBJ2-7, with D possibly matching TRBD2 (6 bases). Trimming removed 8 bases from V and 0 bases from J, with 23 bases in between. Per germline, CDR1 MNHNS and CDR2 SASEGT. The CDR3 has 17 residues. CDR3 protein: CASFPSPGTPNSYEQYF. CDR3 coding DNA: TGTGCCAGCTTCCCCTCCCCCGGGACTCCAAACTCCTACGAGCAGTACTTC.

CDR3 amino acids: CASSTGLRETQYF. The CDR3 region has the DNA TGTGCCAGCAGCACGGGGCTTCGAGAGACCCAGTACTTC. The V and J genes are TRBV7-2 and TRBJ2-5; D is perhaps TRBD1 or TRBD2 (5 bases each). Per the germline V gene, CDR1 is SGHTA and CDR2 is FQGNSA. Deletions cut 5 bases from V and 4 bases from J, with 11 bases between. This CDR3 is 13 amino acids long.

The V and J genes are TRBV29-1 and TRBJ2-4, with unresolved D. The assigned J gene may be wrong: the sequence end matches TRBJ2-5 better. The CDR3 has 11 residues. Germline CDR1 SQVTM, CDR2 ANQGSEA. CDR3 sequence (DNA): TGCAGCGTTGCTCACATAGAGACCCAGTACTTC. It encodes CSVAHIETQYF.

The rearrangement uses TRBV12-3 or TRBV12-4 and TRBJ2-4, with TRBD2 as a possible D gene (6 bases). The CDR3 totals 13 residues. Deletions cut 6 bases from V and 13 bases from J, with 19 bases between. CDR3 bases: TGTGCCAGCAGCCCGGGAGCTACGGGAGAGCAGTACTTC. Its protein is CASSPGATGEQYF.

This clonotype has only a few counts. The gene calls are TRBV2 and TRBJ1-4; D perhaps matches TRBD1 (5 bases). The CDR3 runs 15 residues. Germline V gene sequence: CDR1 SNHLY, CDR2 FYNNEI. The V gene lost 7 bases and the J gene lost 3 bases, with 15 bases spanning the gap. CDR3 in amino acids: CASNQGTTANEKLFF. In DNA form, the CDR3 reads TGTGCCAGCAACCAGGGAACCACAGCTAATGAAAAACTGTTTTTT.

V gene TRBV2 combines with J gene TRBJ2-4; D is possibly TRBD2 (6 bases). The CDR3 consists of 15 residues. V was pared by 6 bases and J by 0 bases, with 12 bases between. Germline CDR1 reads SNHLY; CDR2 reads FYNNEI. CDR3: CASRLEGVAKNIQYF. DNA for the CDR3: TGTGCCAGCAGGTTGGAGGGAGTAGCCAAAAACATTCAGTACTTC.

As DNA, the CDR3 is TGCGCCAGCAGCTTGGTAGGAGGGACTAGCGGGGGGGATGAGCAGTTCTTC. The encoded protein is CASSLVGGTSGGDEQFF. The V gene is TRBV5-1, the J gene TRBJ2-1; 16 nucleotides align to TRBD2. CDR3 length equals 17 residues. The germline V gene has CDR1 SGHRS and CDR2 YFSETQ. The V and J ends lost 0 bases and 8 bases, in that order; junction bases with no gene match: 5.

This clonotype was seen once. The genes are TRBV7-6 and TRBJ2-1; 10 bases are a match to TRBD2. The CDR3 runs 18 residues. The V gene end was trimmed by 6 bases and the J gene end by 3 bases; junction bases not matched to a gene: 14. Germline values: CDR1 SGHVS, CDR2 FNYEAQ. CDR3 DNA: TGTGCCAGCAGTTCACTAGCGGGAATCTCATCCGTCTACAATGAGCAGTTCTTC. It encodes CASSSLAGISSVYNEQFF.

This clonotype has more than one count but fewer than ten. The V gene is TRBV29-1, the J gene TRBJ2-7; 9 bases are a match to TRBD1. The CDR3 consists of 15 residues. In germline, CDR1 is SQVTM, CDR2 ANQGSEA. Germline trimming cut 6 bases from V and 6 bases from J; bases unmatched to any gene: 15. The CDR3 DNA reads as TGCAGCGTCGAGGGGGTCCGGACAGGGGATGGCGAGCAGTACTTC. This gives the protein CSVEGVRTGDGEQYF.

This chain connects TRBV27 to TRBJ2-5, with D perhaps matching TRBD1 (7 bases). Deletions cut 5 bases from V and 0 bases from J, with 16 bases between. Germline V gene lookup returns CDR1 MNHEY and CDR2 SMNVEV (reference sequence). The CDR3 is 16 residues long. The CDR3 is CASSAGGTVNQETQYF. Here the CDR3 DNA reads TGTGCCAGCAGTGCAGGGGGGACCGTGAACCAAGAGACCCAGTACTTC.

This clonotype was recorded a few times. This sequence joins TRBV7-3 and TRBJ2-5; TRBD1 aligns across 7 bases. The V gene end was trimmed by 5 bases and the J gene end by 5 bases; junction bases not matched to a gene: 5. Germline assignment: CDR1 SGHTA and CDR2 FQGTGA. The CDR3 totals 13 residues. The CDR3 nucleotides read TGTGCCAGCAGCGTGGGACAGAGGGAGACCCAGTACTTC. Its protein is CASSVGQRETQYF.

This clonotype showed up just a few times. The chain joins TRBV9 to TRBJ2-7; D is perhaps TRBD1 or TRBD2 (5 bases each). This CDR3 region has 15 residues. The V and J ends lost 0 bases and 6 bases respectively, with 16 bases between them. CDR1 and CDR2 (germline): SGDLS, YYNGEE. The DNA for the CDR3 is TGTGCCAGCAGCGTAGGAGGGACCGACTTGTTCGAGCAGTACTTC. Translation gives CASSVGGTDLFEQYF. The full variable domain, in which reference TRBV9 and TRBJ2-7 provide the parts outside the CDR3, is DSGVTQTPKHLITATGQRVTLRCSPRSGDLSVYWYQQSLDQGLQFLIQYYNGEERAKGNILERFSAQQFPDLHSELNLSSLELGDSALYFCASSVGGTDLFEQYFGPGTRLTVT.

The J gene is TRBJ2-7, the V gene TRBV20-1; D perhaps matches TRBD2 (6 bases). The CDR3 is 15 residues long. Germline-derived CDR1 and CDR2 are DFQATT and SNEGSKA (reference sequence). Trimming removed 5 bases at V and 3 bases at J, with 20 bases between. Here the CDR3 reads CSASGGTAGRYEQYF. The CDR3 DNA reads TGCAGTGCTTCCGGCGGGACCGCCGGGCGCTACGAGCAGTACTTC.

The chain combines TRBV6-5 with TRBJ1-2, with TRBD1 identical over 7 bases. The CDR3 is made up of 14 amino acids. V was pared by 5 bases and J by 4 bases, with 7 bases of the junction left unmatched. Germline V CDR1 and CDR2: MNHEY, SVGAGI. As DNA, the CDR3 is TGTGCCAGCAGTAGAGGGGGCCGGAGCTATGGCTACACCTTC. Its protein product is CASSRGGRSYGYTF.